These 11 T cell receptor beta chains were sequenced from one sample in a study of control samples from healthy donors and cancer patients. Assay: immunoSEQ multiplex PCR; the TCRdb copy retains only in-frame clones and omits some. The data contain roughly 95,000 clones, more than 90% of them singletons. The specimen sequenced was blood. All receptors come from a human donor in good health. The donor label of this sample is uncertain.

This chain connects TRBV12-3 or TRBV12-4 to TRBJ1-5; D gene uncertain. V was cut by 3 bases and J by 5 bases, with 8 bases left in between. The CDR3 is 13 residues long. The CDR3 bases are TGTGCCAGCAGTTTCCAATTAGATCAGCCCCAGCATTTT. It yields the protein CASSFQLDQPQHF.

V and J are TRBV15 and TRBJ1-5, with D possibly being TRBD1 (5 bases). Germline CDR1 LNHNV, CDR2 YYDKDF (reference sequence). The CDR3 consists of 15 residues. V lost 0 bases and J 3 bases, leaving 9 bases between the germline ends. The CDR3 sequence: CATSRDKGVNQPQHF. As DNA, the CDR3 is TGTGCCACCAGCAGAGATAAAGGGGTCAATCAGCCCCAGCATTTT.

In its sample, this clone was seen a few times. The chain carries TRBV27 and TRBJ2-2; D remains unclear. Trimming pared 6 bases from V and 4 bases from J, leaving 9 bases between. CDR1 is MNHEY and CDR2 is SMNVEV in the germline V gene (reference sequence). CDR3 size: 13 residues. The CDR3 nucleotides read TGTGCCAGCAGCCTAGGCCGCACCGGGGAGCTGTTTTTT. Amino acids: CASSLGRTGELFF.

V and J are TRBV15 and TRBJ1-6; the D is unclear. Deletions cut 1 base from V and 4 bases from J, with 8 bases between. This CDR3 comprises 15 residues. Germline CDR1 reads LNHNV; CDR2 reads YYDKDF (reference sequence). CDR3 protein: CATSRGEQYNSPLHF. Written as DNA, the CDR3 is TGTGCCACCAGCAGAGGGGAACAGTATAATTCACCCCTCCACTTT.

V is TRBV10-3 and J is TRBJ1-6; TRBD1 aligns across 8 bases. Germline CDR1 is ENHRY and CDR2 is SYGVKD. V gave up 0 bases and J gave up 7 bases; unmatched junction bases: 8. The CDR3 runs 17 residues. In DNA, the CDR3 is TGTGCCATCAGTGAGTCCGGCACGACAGGGGCGAATTCACCCCTCCACTTT. Amino acid sequence: CAISESGTTGANSPLHF.

The V and J genes are TRBV3-1 (or the pseudogene TRBV3-2) and TRBJ1-1; D is undetermined. CDR3 length: 15 residues. Trimming cost V 0 bases and J 3 bases, with 11 bases left between them. Per the germline V gene, CDR1 is LGHDT and CDR2 is YNNKEL (reference sequence). CDR3 in amino acids: CASSQDWSRYTEAFF. DNA for the CDR3: TGTGCCAGCAGCCAAGATTGGAGCCGATACACTGAAGCTTTCTTT.

CDR3 sequence reads: CASSLGGTTNEKLFF. CDR3 DNA sequence: TGTGCCAGCAGCTTAGGAGGAACAACTAATGAAAAACTGTTTTTT. The chain recombines TRBV11-2 with TRBJ1-4, with D uncertain. The CDR3 length is 15 residues. V gave up 1 base and J gave up 0 bases, with 6 bases separating them. Germline V gives CDR1 SGHAT, CDR2 FQNNGV.

The V and J genes are TRBV19 and TRBJ1-1, with 9 bases that match TRBD1. From germline, CDR1 is LNHDA and CDR2 SQIVND (reference sequence). The length of the CDR3 is 16 residues. Germline trimming cut 5 bases from V and 2 bases from J; bases unmatched to any gene: 9. In nucleotides, the CDR3 is TGTGCCAGTAGTCCAGGGACAGGGAAGGGAAACACTGAAGCTTTCTTT. Protein: CASSPGTGKGNTEAFF.

The V gene is TRBV5-4, the J gene TRBJ1-1; 9 nucleotides line up with TRBD1. V lost 6 bases and J lost 4; bases outside the gene matches: 10. CDR3 length: 15 amino acids. Per germline, CDR1 SGHNT and CDR2 YYREEE (reference sequence). The CDR3 DNA is TGTGCCAGCATGAAACAGGGGGCTAGGATCACTGAAGCTTTCTTT. As protein: CASMKQGARITEAFF.

The genes are TRBV12-3 or TRBV12-4 and TRBJ1-1; D gene ambiguous. CDR3 length: 13 residues. V was clipped by 3 bases and J by 0 bases, with 5 bases between them. CDR3 region: CASSFAVNTEAFF. DNA of the CDR3: TGTGCCAGCAGTTTCGCGGTGAACACTGAAGCTTTCTTT.

The chain links TRBV11-2 to TRBJ2-1, with a possible D match to TRBD2 (6 bases). Germline V gives CDR1 SGHAT, CDR2 FQNNGV. V dropped 7 bases and J dropped 4 bases, with 17 bases sitting between them. CDR3 length: 15 amino acids. CDR3 in DNA: TGTGCCAGCACCACACCGGGGGTAAGGTACAATGAGCAGTTCTTC. Translated: CASTTPGVRYNEQFF.